The 24 T cell receptor beta chains in this list originate from one sample, sequenced in a study of diagnostic markers for celiac disease. TCRdb reanalyzed the reads and collapses them to one entry per CDR3 protein, without DNA. Recorded here are over 650 distinct CDR3 sequences; the top ten clones represent approximately 22%. Sequencing was carried out using either unsorted cells or a sorted T cell fraction (not recorded which). Receptors originate from a human donor. This table probably holds off-target reads from a library built for another chain.

Considering frequency, this clonotype is medium-sized. This chain uses TRBV12-3 or TRBV12-4 with TRBJ1-1; TCRdb outputs TRBD1, but without DNA this stays unchecked. The CDR3 loop spans 17 amino acids. The CDR3 here is CASSFEWGPLGVTEAFF.

The rearrangement links TRBV7-9 to TRBJ1-2. The germline CDR1 and CDR2 sequences are SEHNR and FQNEAQ (reference sequence). The CDR3 has 13 residues. CDR3 residues: CASSPGRVDGYTF. The full variable domain, with the rest looked up from reference TRBV7-9 and TRBJ1-2, is DTGVSQNPRHKITKRGQNVTFRCDPISEHNRLYWYRQTLGQGPEFLTYFQNEAQLEKSRLLSDRFSAERPKGSFSTLEIQRTEQGDSAMYLCASSPGRVDGYTFGSGTRLTVV.

The CDR3 loop reads CASRKGGVNNEQFF. The chain couples TRBV27 to TRBJ2-1; TCRdb's D call of TRBD1 is untestable without DNA. Germline CDR1 MNHEY, CDR2 SMNVEV (reference sequence). This CDR3 contains 14 residues.

This chain connects TRBV5-5 to TRBJ2-1; TCRdb outputs TRBD1, but without DNA this stays unchecked. CDR1 is SGHKS, CDR2 YYEKEE, per germline (reference sequence). CDR3 size: 13 residues. The CDR3 loop is CASSLQGRNEQFF.

This chain's CDR3 is CASSLGTGGLGRIEVQYF. The chain combines TRBV4-2 with TRBJ2-5; checking the TCRdb D call of TRBD1 is not possible without DNA. Germline values: CDR1 LGHNA, CDR2 YNFKEQ. This CDR3 spans 18 amino acids.

This clonotype registers medium-sized by frequency. The CDR3 reads CSASIGSGKDEQFF. J is TRBJ2-1 and V is TRBV20-1; TCRdb picks TRBD2, but there is no DNA to check that call. The CDR3 spans 14 residues. Germline assignment: CDR1 DFQATT and CDR2 SNEGSKA (reference sequence).

This rearrangement joins TRBV19 to TRBJ1-2; TCRdb indicates TRBD1, and absent DNA this call remains unverified. Germline-derived CDR1 and CDR2 are LNHDA and SQIVND (reference sequence). The CDR3 has 13 residues. The CDR3 sequence: CASSPRDRAGYTF.

The chain combines TRBV7-2 with TRBJ2-5. This CDR3 is 12 amino acids long. Germline-derived CDR1 and CDR2 are SGHTA and FQGNSA. This CDR3 reads CASSHLGETQYF.

The chain carries TRBV20-1 and TRBJ2-1; TCRdb gives TRBD2 as the D gene, but with no DNA this cannot be confirmed. The length of the CDR3 is 15 residues. The germline V gene encodes CDR1 DFQATT and CDR2 SNEGSKA (reference sequence). The CDR3 protein is CSARGLAGPYNEQFF.

The chain carries TRBV28 and TRBJ1-6; the D call of TRBD1 rests on TCRdb alone, since no DNA is present to check it. Germline V gene lookup returns CDR1 MDHEN and CDR2 SYDVKM. The CDR3 runs 14 residues. CDR3: CASGYRGINSPLHF.

V is TRBV30 and J is TRBJ2-1. The CDR3 has 14 amino acids. In germline, CDR1 is GTSNPN, CDR2 SVGIG (reference sequence). This CDR3 is CAWSHGGLYNEQFF.

This chain's CDR3 is CASRPNPQAAKQPQHF. The chain carries TRBV6-1 and TRBJ1-5; TCRdb lists TRBD1, though no DNA is available to test this call. CDR3 length: 16 residues. The germline V gene has CDR1 MNHNS and CDR2 SASEGT.

The chain combines TRBV5-1 with TRBJ1-1. Germline V gene data show CDR1 as SGHRS and CDR2 as YFSETQ. This CDR3 has 16 amino acids. The CDR3 is CASSLSGRVVNTEAFF.

This clonotype ranks as large in terms of frequency. The chain has TRBV13 and TRBJ2-2; TCRdb picks TRBD1, but there is no DNA to check that call. This CDR3 contains 20 residues. Germline CDR1 and CDR2: PRHDT and FYEKMQ (reference sequence). CDR3 residues: CASSLNLFGADSPNTGELFF.

The chain links TRBV12-3 or TRBV12-4 to TRBJ1-1; the TRBD1 assignment by TCRdb is unverifiable without DNA. CDR3 length: 13 residues. The CDR3 loop is CASSSRGDTEAFF.

The chain carries TRBV27 and TRBJ2-3. Germline CDR1 MNHEY, CDR2 SMNVEV (reference sequence). This CDR3 has 14 amino acids. The CDR3 spells CASSSRLGTDTQYF.

The chain is built from TRBV7-2 and TRBJ2-4; TCRdb proposes TRBD1, but this gene call is untestable without DNA. The CDR3 has 16 amino acids. CDR1 and CDR2 (germline): SGHTA, FQGNSA. This CDR3 reads CASSSSLGASGDIQYF.

V usage is TRBV10-3 and J usage is TRBJ1-5; with no DNA, the TCRdb D assignment of TRBD1 cannot be verified. Germline V gene data show CDR1 as ENHRY and CDR2 as SYGVKD. This CDR3 comprises 16 residues. The chain's CDR3 is CAISVDRGVIGQPQHF.

By frequency, this clonotype is medium-sized. The V call is TRBV10-3, the J call TRBJ1-1; TCRdb's D gene call, TRBD1, goes unchecked for lack of DNA. The CDR3 consists of 11 residues. The germline gives CDR1 ENHRY, CDR2 SYGVKD. CDR3 sequence: CAIASTGQAFF.

The J gene is TRBJ2-7, the V gene TRBV7-8. The CDR3 contains 14 residues. Germline CDR1 reads SGHVS; CDR2 reads FQNEAQ. The CDR3 protein is CASSMRRNSYEQYF.

The V and J genes are TRBV27 and TRBJ2-2; without DNA, the TCRdb call of TRBD2 cannot be checked. The V gene's germline CDR1 is MNHEY and CDR2 SMNVEV (reference sequence). There are 14 residues in the CDR3. The CDR3 protein is CASAGWVGDGELFF.

By frequency, this clonotype registers large (0.1 to 1%). The chain couples TRBV5-5 to TRBJ1-1. This CDR3 spans 13 amino acids. Germline V gene sequence: CDR1 SGHKS, CDR2 YYEKEE (reference sequence). The chain's CDR3 is CASSWGGDTEAFF.

The CDR3 loop reads CASSRTRTGGTQYF. The chain uses TRBV12-3 or TRBV12-4 and TRBJ2-5; TCRdb indicates TRBD1, and absent DNA this call remains unverified. This CDR3 region has 14 residues.

CDR3 sequence reads: CAFLTGAGNIQYF. The V call is TRBV30, the J call TRBJ2-4; TCRdb names TRBD1, which stays unverified in the absence of DNA. The germline V gene encodes CDR1 GTSNPN and CDR2 SVGIG (reference sequence). The CDR3 spans 13 residues.